This T cell receptor (beta chain) was captured in a study of shared clonotypes between healthy human individuals. Background on the study: Researchers assigned three CD4 naive, three CD4 memory, two CD8 naive and one CD8 memory plate to each donor. Study results and limitations: Some clonotypes were shared by all four sorted-subset donors, while others were not shared. The non-shared ones had lower generation probabilities than the shared ones.

Trimming removed 5 bases from V and 5 bases from J, with 15 bases in between. The CDR3 covers 14 residues. Germline V lookup: CDR1 SGHNT, CDR2 YENEEA. Original analysis: ImmunoSEQ output lacked quality scores and full-length reads, limiting matched filtering. TCRdb's copy holds only in-frame clones and misses some; the assay was immunoSEQ multiplex PCR. The V and J calls and clone size come from that table; D and trimming were worked out from the DNA. The sample carries some 1.5 million clones, approximately 98% recorded once. Comments on this clone: What it recognizes is unknown.

CD4+ cells were split into CD45RA+ naive and CD45RA-negative memory subsets. Sample: naive CD4+ T cells sorted from blood. Stated subset: CD45RA+ positively selected. The V gene is TRBV11-3, the J gene TRBJ1-1, with TRBD1 as a possible D gene (5 bases). The receptor was derived from a man aged 30 to 45 in good health. Here the CDR3 DNA reads TGTGCCAGCAGCCTGGGGACCGTAGGTACTGAAGCTTTCTTT. Translated, it gives CASSLGTVGTEAFF. Filled out from reference TRBV11-3 and TRBJ1-1, the complete variable domain reads EAGVVQSPRYKIIEKKQPVAFWCNPISGHNTLYWYLQNLGQGPELLIRYENEEAVDDSQLPKDRFSAERLKGVDSTLKIQPAELGDSAVYLCASSLGTVGTEAFFGQGTRLTVV.